The 19 T cell receptor beta chains below all came from one sample that was sequenced in a study of blood T cells in healthy people across ages. With a J-beta primer mix and a sample-barcoded 5' primer, a second PCR ran about 6 to 11 cycles. TCRdb reprocessed the 5' RACE reads via MiXCR and lists one record per CDR3 protein. The data show more than 700,000 distinct CDR3 sequences, about half seen once. The sequenced material came from blood. Receptors originate from an elderly man in good health.

This clonotype has more than one count but fewer than ten. The V gene is TRBV7-3, the J gene TRBJ2-4, with D unclear. The CDR3 is made up of 13 amino acids. Germline V gives CDR1 SGHTA, CDR2 FQGTGA. Trimming took off 1 base at V and 9 bases at J, with 10 bases between the two ends. CDR3 residues: CASSLIESSIQYF. The CDR3 region has the DNA TGTGCCAGCAGCTTAATCGAGTCTTCCATTCAGTACTTC.

This clonotype was recorded only once. DNA of the CDR3: TGCAGTGCTGGTGAGGCTAGCCTCTACAATGAGCAGTTCTTC. It translates to CSAGEASLYNEQFF. V and J are TRBV20-1 and TRBJ2-1; possible D gene TRBD2, 5 bases. Trimming stripped 5 bases from V and 3 bases from J, with 14 bases between. CDR3 length: 14 residues. Germline CDR1 and CDR2: DFQATT and SNEGSKA (reference sequence).

In the case of this clonotype: This may be a read error: a much more frequent sequence differs by one nucleotide. The gene calls are TRBV9 and TRBJ2-7; D is perhaps TRBD1 or TRBD2 (5 bases each). The germline V gene encodes CDR1 SGDLS and CDR2 YYNGEE. V was clipped by 0 bases and J by 2 bases, with 12 bases between them. The CDR3 spans 15 residues. This CDR3 is CASSVAAGSAYEQYF. As DNA, the CDR3 is TGTGCCAGCAGCGTAGCAGCAGGGAGCGCCTACGAGCAGTACTTC.

This clonotype has a handful of counts. The chain is built from TRBV24-1 and TRBJ2-1; perhaps TRBD2 as D (5 bases). Germline V gene data show CDR1 as KGHDR and CDR2 as SFDVKD. The V end lost 4 bases, the J end lost 9 bases, and 9 bases lay between the germline ends. The CDR3 contains 12 residues. In DNA, the CDR3 is TGTGCCACCAGTGAACTAGATATTGAGCAGTTCTTC. Residues: CATSELDIEQFF.

This clonotype was recorded a few times. CDR3 region: CSASRDRPTDTQYF. The DNA for the CDR3 is TGCAGTGCCTCCCGGGACAGACCCACAGATACGCAGTATTTT. This chain links TRBV20-1 with TRBJ2-3; TRBD1 aligns across 7 bases. This CDR3 comprises 14 residues. Per germline, CDR1 DFQATT and CDR2 SNEGSKA (reference sequence). The V gene end was trimmed by 6 bases and the J gene end by 2 bases; junction bases not matched to a gene: 8.

The chain recombines TRBV7-9 with TRBJ2-2, with D perhaps matching TRBD1 (6 bases). V was pared by 0 bases and J by 1 base, with 9 bases between. This CDR3 is 16 amino acids long. Germline loops: CDR1 SEHNR, CDR2 FQNEAQ (reference sequence). The CDR3 bases are TGTGCCAGCAGCTTAGCTGAAGGGGGGAACACCGGGGAGCTGTTTTTT. It translates to CASSLAEGGNTGELFF.

This clonotype was seen at least ten times. The V and J genes are TRBV29-1 and TRBJ2-3; no definite D call. The CDR3 consists of 13 residues. Germline CDR1 is SQVTM and CDR2 is ANQGSEA. The germline V and J ends were trimmed by 3 bases and 6 bases, with 13 bases remaining between them. CDR3 coding DNA: TGCAGCGTTGAGGAGTTAGCAGTGGATACGCAGTATTTT. Translating gives CSVEELAVDTQYF.

The sample holds many counts of this clonotype. This rearrangement joins TRBV7-3 to TRBJ2-3; D is unclear. The V gene's germline CDR1 is SGHTA and CDR2 FQGTGA. CDR3 size: 13 residues. V was pared by 1 base and J by 3 bases, with 5 bases between. The chain's CDR3 is CASSLISTDTQYF. CDR3 sequence (DNA): TGTGCCAGCAGCTTAATAAGTACAGATACGCAGTATTTT.

CDR3 amino acids: CSGALSGGETQYF. The CDR3 DNA follows: TGCAGCGGTGCCCTAAGTGGGGGAGAGACCCAGTACTTC. The chain joins TRBV29-1 to TRBJ2-5; D might be TRBD1 or TRBD2, each matching 5 bases. With 7 bases removed from V and 4 bases from J, the gap between germline ends came to 16 bases. The CDR3 spans 13 residues. Germline lookup yields CDR1 SQVTM and CDR2 ANQGSEA.

The table lists this clonotype with a few counts. The V gene is TRBV29-1, the J gene TRBJ2-7, with 9 bases fitting TRBD1. J lost 1 base, V lost 4 bases, and 5 bases had no gene match. The CDR3 extends over 14 amino acids. From germline, CDR1 is SQVTM and CDR2 ANQGSEA. CDR3 sequence (DNA): TGCAGCGTTGTCTTGGACAGGGGATCCTACGAGCAGTACTTC. Amino acid sequence: CSVVLDRGSYEQYF.

The sample holds many counts of this clonotype. J is TRBJ2-1 and V is TRBV7-2; D call uncertain. V lost 5 bases and J 4 bases, leaving 9 bases between the germline ends. The CDR3 totals 13 residues. Germline V gives CDR1 SGHTA, CDR2 FQGNSA. The CDR3 here is CASSRVSYNEQFF. In nucleotides, the CDR3 is TGTGCCAGCAGCCGTGTGAGTTACAATGAGCAGTTCTTC.

The chain employs TRBV12-3 or TRBV12-4 and TRBJ2-3; TRBD2 matches 10 bases. The CDR3 extends over 16 amino acids. The junction had 8 bases not matched to a gene; V was cut back by 6 bases and J by 2 bases. The CDR3 nucleotides are TGTGCCAGCAGATGGAGGAGCGGGGGGGTCACAGATACGCAGTATTTT. Encoded protein: CASRWRSGGVTDTQYF.

Notes on this clonotype: An end of the junction differs from the germline gene, which may be a read error. The J gene is TRBJ2-1, the V gene TRBV4-2, with TRBD2 matching over 16 bases. The CDR3 consists of 18 residues. Germline V lookup: CDR1 LGHNA, CDR2 YNFKEQ. CDR3 residues: CASSQSGTSGRANNGQFF. In DNA, the CDR3 is TGTGCCAGCAGCCAGTCCGGGACTAGCGGGAGGGCCAATAATGGGCAGTTCTTC.

The gene calls are TRBV11-3 and TRBJ2-2; possible D gene TRBD1, 5 bases. Germline values: CDR1 SGHNT, CDR2 YENEEA. Trimming took off 1 base at V and 6 bases at J, with 9 bases between the two ends. CDR3 size: 14 residues. The CDR3 sequence is CASSLGQFPGELFF. The CDR3 nucleotides are TGTGCCAGCAGCTTAGGACAGTTCCCCGGGGAGCTGTTTTTT.

This clonotype was seen ten or more times. A much larger clone lies one base from this, so it may be a read error. The CDR3 here is CASSLVGTKNNEQYF. The CDR3 coding sequence is TGTGCCAGCAGCTTAGTTGGGACCAAAAACAATGAGCAGTACTTC. The V call is TRBV7-2, the J call TRBJ2-1; D might be TRBD1 or TRBD2, each matching 5 bases. TRBJ2-7 matches the DNA end more closely, so the J call is doubtful. The CDR3 is 15 residues long. Germline V lookup: CDR1 SGHTA, CDR2 FQGNSA.

This clonotype came up once. This rearrangement joins TRBV4-1 to TRBJ2-7, with TRBD1 identical over 10 bases. Germline loops: CDR1 MGHRA, CDR2 YSYEKL. The CDR3 sequence is 15 residues long. V was clipped by 0 bases and J by 12 bases; unmatched bases: 11. The DNA of the CDR3 is TGCGCCAGCAGCCAAGATCGAGACAGGGGGCTACCTCGGTACTTC. It specifies CASSQDRDRGLPRYF.

Details on this clonotype: With a much larger clone just one base away, this may be a read error. This rearrangement joins TRBV28 to TRBJ2-1; D unclear. The CDR3 has 12 residues. Germline V CDR1 and CDR2: MDHEN, SYDVKM. The V gene lost 9 bases and the J gene lost 10 bases, with 16 bases spanning the gap. The CDR3 DNA follows: TGTGCCAGTATAGGCCTTCCCTACGAGCAGTTCTTC. It yields the protein CASIGLPYEQFF.

The table lists this clonotype with a few counts. The genes are TRBV10-3 and TRBJ2-5, with 9 bases fitting TRBD2. Per the germline V gene, CDR1 is ENHRY and CDR2 is SYGVKD. V lost 6 bases and J lost 11; bases outside the gene matches: 13. The CDR3 has 14 amino acids. Here the CDR3 DNA reads TGTGCCATCAGCGGGGCTAGCGGGAACAATGAGCAGTACTTC. Its protein is CAISGASGNNEQYF.

This clonotype has just a few counts. CDR3 protein: CASSEYGAASGQETQYF. CDR3 in DNA: TGTGCCAGCAGTGAATACGGGGCGGCTAGCGGGCAAGAGACCCAGTACTTC. The gene calls are TRBV25-1 and TRBJ2-5; TRBD2 matches 8 bases. With 0 bases clipped from V and 2 bases from J, the junction kept 8 bases outside the gene matches. Germline V gives CDR1 MGHDK, CDR2 SYGVNS. The CDR3 runs 17 residues.